This TCR beta chain was captured in a study of OX40 agonist ivuxolimab in advanced cancers. This CDR3 contains 15 residues. The V and J ends lost 0 bases and 5 bases respectively, with 11 bases between them. Germline V gives CDR1 SGHRS, CDR2 YFSETQ. The table came from immunoSEQ multiplex PCR; TCRdb's copy has only in-frame clones and leaves some out. The sample yields 53,000 or so clones, 75% to 90% seen once. The starting material was CD4+ or CD8+ T cells sorted from blood, obtained in a trial of the OX40 agonist ivuxolimab. The V and J genes are TRBV5-1 and TRBJ1-4; no reliable D call. This TCR came from an adult with an advanced solid tumor such as melanoma, head and neck, liver or kidney cancer. CDR3 sequence: CASSLGAVTNEKLFF. For the CDR3, the DNA is TGCGCCAGCAGCTTGGGGGCAGTTACCAATGAAAAACTGTTTTTT.